Presented here are 9 T cell receptor beta chains from one specimen sequenced in a study of T cell repertoires in cytomegalovirus infection. Antigens for these TCRs are unknown. TCRdb re-derived calls from the reads in MiXCR, one entry per CDR3 protein. Of some 940,000 distinct CDR3 sequences in the sample, roughly 30% were seen once. The specimen comprised cultured CD8+ T cells from PBMCs, sampled from culture after CMV antigen stimulation. Receptor source: a human donor in good health (CMV status not recorded). Some clones in this sample may be carry-over from other donors' samples.

This clonotype came up many times. In nucleotides, the CDR3 is TGTGCCAGCAGCCCCGACAGGGGAAACTATGGCTACACCTTC. It encodes CASSPDRGNYGYTF. This rearrangement joins TRBV27 to TRBJ1-2; 8 bases align to TRBD1. CDR3 length: 14 amino acids. The V gene end was trimmed by 6 bases and the J gene end by 2 bases; junction bases not matched to a gene: 5. Germline CDR1 is MNHEY and CDR2 is SMNVEV (reference sequence).

This clonotype was counted only a few times. The CDR3 protein is CASILRLAGAGDTQYF. The CDR3 region has the DNA TGTGCCAGCATCCTTAGACTAGCGGGGGCGGGAGATACGCAGTATTTT. V and J are TRBV7-9 and TRBJ2-3; TRBD2 agrees at 12 bases. The CDR3 runs to 16 residues. Germline trimming cut 7 bases from V and 5 bases from J; bases unmatched to any gene: 10. Germline V CDR1 and CDR2: SEHNR, FQNEAQ (reference sequence).

The chain couples TRBV4-2 to TRBJ1-5; possibly TRBD1 for D (6 bases). Trimming removed 3 bases from V and 0 bases from J, with 9 bases in between. In germline, CDR1 is LGHNA, CDR2 YNFKEQ. CDR3 length: 15 amino acids. The DNA for the CDR3 is TGTGCCAGCAGCCATGGGGACATTAGCAATCAGCCCCAGCATTTT. Protein product: CASSHGDISNQPQHF.

The chain carries TRBV7-6 and TRBJ2-5, with D possibly TRBD1 on 5 matching bases. Germline V gene lookup returns CDR1 SGHVS and CDR2 FNYEAQ. V was shortened by 3 bases and J by 5 bases, with 19 bases between the two germline ends. The CDR3 is 16 amino acids. The CDR3 spells CASSFGRGKFGETQYF. CDR3 nucleotide sequence: TGTGCCAGCAGCTTCGGAAGGGGAAAATTCGGGGAGACCCAGTACTTC.

This clonotype occurred a few times. The V and J genes are TRBV10-2 and TRBJ2-1; 11 nucleotides match TRBD2. Germline trimming cut 6 bases from V and 4 bases from J; bases unmatched to any gene: 11. The germline V gene encodes CDR1 WSHSY and CDR2 SAAADI. The CDR3 totals 17 residues. Written as DNA, the CDR3 is TGCGCCAGCAGGTCGACTAGCGGGGATGGTACTTACAATGAGCAGTTCTTC. The encoded protein is CASRSTSGDGTYNEQFF.

This clonotype was detected only a few times. This chain connects TRBV9 to TRBJ1-2; 9 positions match TRBD1. V gave up 4 bases and J gave up 4 bases; unmatched junction bases: 11. Germline V gene data show CDR1 as SGDLS and CDR2 as YYNGEE. The length of the CDR3 is 16 residues. DNA of the CDR3: TGTGCCAGCAGCCCCGGGACAGGGATTGCTTTCTATGGCTACACCTTC. This translates into CASSPGTGIAFYGYTF.

Here the CDR3 DNA reads TGTGCCAGTAGCCAGATTGGGGCAGGACAGGGGGCCACTGAAGCTTTCTTT. Translating it yields CASSQIGAGQGATEAFF. V and J are TRBV19 and TRBJ1-1; 11 positions match TRBD1. The CDR3 covers 17 residues. Germline V lookup: CDR1 LNHDA, CDR2 SQIVND (reference sequence). The junction had 13 bases not matched to a gene; V was cut back by 6 bases and J by 4 bases.

The table lists this clonotype with many counts. V and J are TRBV11-3 and TRBJ2-1; D remains unclear. V lost 3 bases to trimming and J lost 5 bases, with 11 bases between them. The CDR3 runs 14 residues. Germline-derived CDR1 and CDR2 are SGHNT and YENEEA. The CDR3 DNA follows: TGTGCCAGCAGCTTCCGTAACAGCGACAATGAGCAGTTCTTC. Amino acids: CASSFRNSDNEQFF.

This chain joins TRBV7-2 and TRBJ2-3; 8 bases match TRBD2. Germline assignment: CDR1 SGHTA and CDR2 FQGNSA. The V and J ends lost 2 bases and 5 bases, in that order; junction bases with no gene match: 3. The CDR3 is 14 residues long. CDR3 bases: TGTGCCAGCAGCTTAAGGCGGGGGGAAGATACGCAGTATTTT. Translating it yields CASSLRRGEDTQYF.